The 7 T cell receptor beta chains below all came from one sample that was sequenced in a study of blood T cells in healthy people across ages (dated by TCRdb to the mid-2010s). Libraries were constructed by 5' RACE. Reads for this sample came from an Illumina HiSeq 2500. A second PCR of roughly 6 to 11 cycles was performed with a sample-barcoded 5' primer and a J-beta primer mix. Starting from the raw public reads, TCRdb applied fastp trimming at Q25, assembled clones with MiXCR and retained in-frame beta chains. Entries are consolidated by CDR3 protein sequence, retaining the most common genes and DNA. A total of over a million distinct CDR3 sequences appear in this sample, roughly 43% of them only once. The ten largest account for about 4% of the sample. The sample comprised blood. Receptors were obtained from a young woman in good health.

The V gene is TRBV7-2, the J gene TRBJ1-5, with 9 positions matching TRBD1. Germline CDR1 and CDR2: SGHTA and FQGNSA. V was pared by 5 bases and J by 4 bases, with 6 bases of the junction left unmatched. The CDR3 totals 15 residues. CDR3: CASSIGTGRNQPQHF. Here the CDR3 DNA reads TGTGCCAGCAGCATAGGGACAGGGCGGAATCAGCCCCAGCATTTT.

This clonotype was found once. The chain employs TRBV20-1 and TRBJ2-1; TRBD2 might be the D (5 bases). The germline gives CDR1 DFQATT, CDR2 SNEGSKA (reference sequence). The CDR3 consists of 13 residues. V gave up 3 bases and J gave up 3 bases, with 9 bases separating them. CDR3 region: CSASGEYYNEQFF. The DNA of the CDR3 is TGCAGTGCTAGCGGGGAATACTACAATGAGCAGTTCTTC.

The genes are TRBV2 and TRBJ2-2, with D hard to call. Germline CDR1 SNHLY, CDR2 FYNNEI. CDR3 length: 13 residues. V lost 7 bases and J lost 4, with 10 bases in between. In nucleotides, the CDR3 is TGTGCCAGCATAGTAATAGCCACCGGGGAGCTGTTTTTT. Translation gives CASIVIATGELFF.

This clonotype was detected only once. The V and J genes are TRBV9 and TRBJ1-4; tentatively, D is TRBD1 (5 bases). V shed 3 bases and J shed 5 bases, with 11 bases lying between them. The CDR3 loop spans 14 amino acids. Germline loops: CDR1 SGDLS, CDR2 YYNGEE. The CDR3 reads CASSAETGNEKLFF. The CDR3 nucleotides are TGTGCCAGCAGCGCCGAAACAGGAAATGAAAAACTGTTTTTT.

The chain uses TRBV20-1 and TRBJ2-7; 9 nucleotides align to TRBD2. The CDR3 length is 14 residues. Looked up from germline, CDR1 is DFQATT and CDR2 is SNEGSKA (reference sequence). V trimming: 0 bases; J trimming: 3 bases; junction bases outside the gene matches: 3. The CDR3, as DNA: TGCAGTGCTAGAGATGCTAGCGGGGTCTACGAGCAGTACTTC. Protein sequence: CSARDASGVYEQYF.

The DNA for the CDR3 is TGTGCCAGCAGGGGACATAATCCGGATACGCAGTATTTT. Protein: CASRGHNPDTQYF. This chain connects TRBV2 to TRBJ2-3; TRBD1 is a possible D gene (6 bases). V was clipped by 6 bases and J by 6 bases, with 13 bases between them. The germline V gene encodes CDR1 SNHLY and CDR2 FYNNEI. The CDR3 loop spans 13 amino acids.

This clonotype has more than one count but fewer than ten. The chain joins TRBV5-1 to TRBJ1-1; maybe TRBD1 (5 bases). The CDR3 sequence is 15 residues long. Trimming removed 4 bases at V and 2 bases at J, with 15 bases between. Germline V gene data show CDR1 as SGHRS and CDR2 as YFSETQ. The CDR3 coding sequence is TGCGCCAGCAGCCCCAACGGGGCGAGAAACACTGAAGCTTTCTTT. Amino acid sequence: CASSPNGARNTEAFF.